This entry lists 9 T cell receptor beta chains sequenced from one sample in a study of blood T cell repertoires in COVID-19. Profiled with immunoSEQ multiplex PCR; TCRdb holds only in-frame clones, not every one. The table shows 15,000 to 16,000 clones, with approximately 85% occurring only once. Sequencing was done on a sample of peripheral blood. The receptor set was obtained from a man aged 65-85 years in a cohort sampled during active COVID-19.

The chain couples TRBV29-1 to TRBJ2-3; 8 nucleotides line up with TRBD2. The V and J ends lost 3 bases and 5 bases, in that order; junction bases with no gene match: 4. This CDR3 contains 13 residues. Germline CDR1 is SQVTM and CDR2 is ANQGSEA. DNA for the CDR3: TGCAGCGTTGACCGTGCGGGAGGAGATACGCAGTATTTT. Its translation is CSVDRAGGDTQYF.

The chain uses TRBV24-1 and TRBJ1-5; the D gene is possibly TRBD1 (5 bases). The V end lost 9 bases, the J end lost 0 bases, and 11 bases lay between the germline ends. Germline V CDR1 and CDR2: KGHDR, SFDVKD. There are 14 residues in the CDR3. In nucleotides, the CDR3 is TGTGCCACCCAGACAGCTAATAGCAATCAGCCCCAGCATTTT. Protein product: CATQTANSNQPQHF.

The chain carries TRBV7-7 and TRBJ2-5; D might be TRBD1 (6 bases). V lost 0 bases, J lost 5 bases, and 13 bases lay in between. Germline V lookup: CDR1 SSHAT, CDR2 FNYEAQ (reference sequence). The CDR3 has 15 residues. The CDR3 coding sequence is TGTGCCAGCAGCTTAGCGGTTGGGGGCGTGGAGACCCAGTACTTC. Translated: CASSLAVGGVETQYF. Filled out from reference TRBV7-7 and TRBJ2-5, the complete variable domain reads GAGVSQSPRYKVTKRGQDVTLRCDPISSHATLYWYQQALGQGPEFLTYFNYEAQPDKSGLPSDRFSAERPEGSISTLTIQRTEQRDSAMYRCASSLAVGGVETQYFGPGTRLLVL.

The V call is TRBV6-1, the J call TRBJ2-1; D not certain. The germline V gene has CDR1 MNHNS and CDR2 SASEGT. This CDR3 spans 13 amino acids. Trimming cost V 5 bases and J 4 bases, with 9 bases left between them. This chain's CDR3 is CASSLGLYNEQFF. CDR3 DNA: TGTGCCAGCAGTTTGGGCCTTTACAATGAGCAGTTCTTC.

The chain is built from TRBV4-1 and TRBJ2-1; D may be TRBD2 (6 bases). The CDR3 is 15 residues long. Germline lookup yields CDR1 MGHRA and CDR2 YSYEKL. Trimming cost V 1 base and J 10 bases, with 17 bases left between them. The CDR3 spells CASSQGLAAALEQFF. In DNA form, the CDR3 reads TGCGCCAGCAGCCAAGGATTAGCGGCGGCTCTGGAGCAGTTCTTC.

The chain is built from TRBV5-1 and TRBJ1-6, with D perhaps TRBD1 (5 bases). This CDR3 region has 13 residues. Germline V CDR1 and CDR2: SGHRS, YFSETQ. Trimming stripped 2 bases from V and 5 bases from J, with 5 bases between. The CDR3 loop reads CASSFRDNSPLHF. CDR3 nucleotides: TGCGCCAGCAGCTTCAGGGATAATTCACCCCTCCACTTT.

The V and J genes are TRBV25-1 and TRBJ2-5; unclear D gene. Trimming cost V 1 base and J 7 bases, with 10 bases left between them. CDR1 and CDR2 from the germline V gene are MGHDK and SYGVNS. The CDR3 runs 13 residues. As DNA, the CDR3 is TGTGCCAGCAGTGAATTTCAATCGGGGACCCAGTACTTC. Translated: CASSEFQSGTQYF.

The rearrangement links TRBV5-4 to TRBJ2-4, with TRBD1 identical over 7 bases. Looked up from germline, CDR1 is SGHNT and CDR2 is YYREEE (reference sequence). This CDR3 has 17 residues. V dropped 2 bases and J dropped 0; count of bases not matched to a gene: 8. The CDR3 is CASSLEQGMIAKNIQYF. CDR3 nucleotides: TGTGCCAGCAGCTTAGAACAGGGGATGATAGCCAAAAACATTCAGTACTTC.

This chain uses TRBV4-1 with TRBJ1-6, with a tentative D call TRBD1 (5 bases). The CDR3 extends over 13 amino acids. Trimming shortened V by 8 bases and J by 3 bases, and 8 bases separated the two germline ends. Germline V gives CDR1 MGHRA, CDR2 YSYEKL. The CDR3 DNA reads as TGCGCCAGCCGACAGCGCTATAATTCACCCCTCCACTTT. Its translation: CASRQRYNSPLHF.